These T cell receptor beta chains were read from a single sample in a study of cytomegalovirus exposure and HLA in healthy donors. Sequenced by immunoSEQ multiplex PCR; TCRdb stores in-frame clones only, minus some. In the table there are about 21,000 clones, 65% to 85% of which are singletons. The sample comprised PBMCs. These receptors were taken from a man aged 60 to 75 in good health and CMV-seronegative. The CDR3 runs from the conserved cysteine through the conserved F or W. The order of the fields is CDR3 protein, CDR3 DNA, D gene, J gene, clone size, V gene. D genes are given only for firm matches. Some rows have no size entry. The others give once, few or many, or a class for an expanded clone.

CASSESRVTGVTGELFF | TGCGCCAGCAGTGAGTCGCGGGTGACAGGGGTCACCGGGGAGCTGTTTTTT | TRBD1 | TRBJ2-2 | medium-sized | TRBV10-1
CASSPSLAGGPDTQYF | TGTGCCAGCTCACCCTCACTAGCGGGAGGGCCCGATACGCAGTATTTT | TRBD2 | TRBJ2-3 | few | TRBV18
CASSEDRRNEKLFF | TGTGCCAGTAGCGAGGACAGACGAAATGAAAAACTGTTTTTT | NA | TRBJ1-4 | NA | TRBV19
CASRQGAQSGVWTEAFF | TGTGCCAGCAGACAGGGGGCGCAAAGTGGGGTATGGACTGAAGCTTTCTTT | TRBD1 | TRBJ1-1 | NA | TRBV5-5
CASSPQGRPYEQYF | TGTGCCAGCTCACCCCAGGGGCGGCCCTACGAGCAGTACTTC | NA | TRBJ2-7 | once | TRBV18
CASSGGSGEINYGYTF | TGTGCCAGCAGCGGGGGATCGGGGGAAATTAACTATGGCTACACCTTC | NA | TRBJ1-2 | NA | TRBV9
CASSLGQGWNTGELFF | TGTGCCAGCAGCTTGGGTCAGGGATGGAACACCGGGGAGCTGTTTTTT | NA | TRBJ2-2 | NA | TRBV5-5
CASSQDLGGTGSGELFF | TGTGCCAGCAGCCAAGATCTAGGCGGGACAGGGTCCGGGGAGCTGTTTTTT | TRBD1 | TRBJ2-2 | NA | TRBV4-2
CASKPGGESGTQYF | TGTGCCAGCAAACCAGGGGGCGAGTCGGGGACCCAGTACTTC | TRBD1 | TRBJ2-5 | NA | TRBV28
CASSPPGVSTDTQYF | TGTGCCAGCAGCCCCCCGGGGGTTAGCACAGATACGCAGTATTTT | NA | TRBJ2-3 | NA | TRBV7-9
CASRSRGRVGTDTQYF | TGTGCCAGCAGATCCAGGGGGCGCGTCGGCACAGATACGCAGTATTTT | TRBD1 | TRBJ2-3 | NA | TRBV2
CASSLSDTGSTDTQYF | TGTGCCAGCAGTTTATCGGATACAGGGAGCACAGATACGCAGTATTTT | NA | TRBJ2-3 | few | TRBV27
CASSTEYQPQHF | TGTGCCAGCTCTACTGAGTATCAGCCCCAGCATTTT | NA | TRBJ1-5 | few | TRBV19
CASSQVRTGRIDYEQYF | TGCGCCAGCAGCCAAGTCCGGACAGGGCGGATCGACTACGAGCAGTACTTC | TRBD1 | TRBJ2-7 | once | TRBV4-1
CASRAGTSENNEQFF | TGTGCCAGCAGGGCTGGGACTAGCGAAAACAATGAGCAGTTCTTC | TRBD2 | TRBJ2-1 | NA | TRBV2
CASSDLAGVAKNIQYF | TGTGCCAGCAGCGACCTAGCGGGGGTAGCCAAAAACATTCAGTACTTC | TRBD2 | TRBJ2-4 | NA | TRBV11-1
CASSLGLGAGNEQYF | TGTGCCAGCAGCTTGGGACTAGGAGCGGGCAACGAGCAGTACTTC | TRBD2 | TRBJ2-7 | few | TRBV7-3
CASSPYGTRVSDTQYF | TGTGCCAGCAGCCCTTACGGTACCAGGGTGTCAGATACGCAGTATTTT | NA | TRBJ2-3 | few | TRBV14
CASKIRGAADTQYF | TGTGCCAGCAAAATTCGGGGTGCGGCAGATACGCAGTATTTT | NA | TRBJ2-3 | NA | TRBV2
CASSVARGNTEAFF | TGTGCCAGCAGTGTAGCTCGGGGGAACACTGAAGCTTTCTTT | NA | TRBJ1-1 | NA | TRBV2
CASSEVEGSGYTF | TGTGCCAGCAGTGAAGTGGAGGGTTCCGGCTACACCTTC | NA | TRBJ1-2 | NA | TRBV6-1
CASSQGRAGNTIYF | TGTGCCAGCAGTCAGGGGAGGGCCGGAAACACCATATATTTT | NA | TRBJ1-3 | NA | TRBV6-5
CASRLAGGPFEQFF | TGTGCCAGCAGACTAGCGGGAGGGCCGTTTGAGCAGTTCTTC | TRBD2 | TRBJ2-1 | NA | TRBV6-1
CASSAGAWTSGITDTQYF | TGTGCCAGTTCCGCCGGGGCCTGGACTAGCGGGATCACAGATACGCAGTATTTT | TRBD2 | TRBJ2-3 | once | TRBV28
CASSPLPGQGAGGYTF | TGTGCCAGCTCACCTCTACCGGGACAGGGGGCGGGCGGCTACACCTTC | TRBD1 | TRBJ1-2 | NA | TRBV18
CASRGQAWGEAFF | TGCGCCAGCAGGGGACAGGCCTGGGGTGAAGCTTTCTTT | TRBD1 | TRBJ1-1 | NA | TRBV10-2
CASSQEAGYEQYF | TGCGCCAGCAGCCAAGAAGCGGGCTACGAGCAGTACTTC | NA | TRBJ2-7 | once | TRBV4-1
CASSPATSGDTGELFF | TGCGCCAGCAGCCCGGCTACTAGCGGGGATACCGGGGAGCTGTTTTTT | TRBD2 | TRBJ2-2 | NA | TRBV5-1
CASSQEGVTQETQYF | TGCGCCAGCAGCCAAGAAGGGGTGACACAAGAGACCCAGTACTTC | NA | TRBJ2-5 | NA | TRBV4-3
CSVQGDFYEQYF | TGCAGCGTCCAGGGGGACTTCTACGAGCAGTACTTC | NA | TRBJ2-7 | few | TRBV29-1
CASSRGGLAVLGNEQYF | TGCGCCAGCAGCCGAGGGGGACTAGCGGTTCTCGGGAACGAGCAGTACTTC | TRBD2 | TRBJ2-7 | few | TRBV4-1
CASSLSSGYGYTF | TGTGCCAGCAGTTTATCATCGGGCTATGGCTACACCTTC | NA | TRBJ1-2 | NA | TRBV27
CASKRTNEKLFF | TGTGCCAGCAAGAGAACTAATGAAAAACTGTTTTTT | NA | TRBJ1-4 | NA | TRBV28
CASNKGQSFSFFYGYTF | TGTGCCAGTAATAAGGGACAGTCATTCTCTTTCTTCTATGGCTACACCTTC | TRBD1 | TRBJ1-2 | NA | TRBV19
CASSDGETTEAFF | TGTGCCAGCAGTGACGGGGAGACAACTGAAGCTTTCTTT | NA | TRBJ1-1 | few | TRBV6-4
CATQSRRGAGGPGETQYF | TGTGCCACACAGAGCAGGAGGGGAGCGGGGGGGCCGGGAGAGACCCAGTACTTC | TRBD2 | TRBJ2-5 | NA | TRBV11-2
CASSNPGDSYNEQFF | TGTGCCAGCAGCAATCCGGGGGACTCCTACAATGAGCAGTTCTTC | NA | TRBJ2-1 | NA | TRBV7-6
CASSTRTGSGYEQYF | TGTGCCAGCAGTACCCGGACAGGGTCTGGGTACGAGCAGTACTTC | TRBD1 | TRBJ2-7 | NA | TRBV6-5
CASSVGTGHNYGYTF | TGTGCCAGCAGTGTAGGGACAGGACATAACTATGGCTACACCTTC | TRBD1 | TRBJ1-2 | NA | TRBV6-1
CASSSQGFPSQPQHF | TGTGCCAGCAGCTCACAGGGGTTTCCTAGTCAGCCCCAGCATTTT | TRBD1 | TRBJ1-5 | NA | TRBV7-2
CAWSTGSKNTEAFF | TGTGCCTGGAGTACAGGGAGTAAGAACACTGAAGCTTTCTTT | NA | TRBJ1-1 | NA | TRBV30
CASSPEPGGTSYGYTF | TGCGCCAGCAGCCCCGAGCCTGGGGGCACGTCCTATGGCTACACCTTC | NA | TRBJ1-2 | NA | TRBV5-1
CASSLGSSGTRTDTQYF | TGTGCCAGCAGCTTAGGTTCTAGCGGGACGCGTACAGATACGCAGTATTTT | TRBD2 | TRBJ2-3 | NA | TRBV11-2
CASSVEGQGATEAFF | TGTGCCAGCAGCGTAGAGGGACAGGGGGCCACTGAAGCTTTCTTT | TRBD1 | TRBJ1-1 | NA | TRBV9
CASSLFTGTQYF | TGCGCCAGCAGCCTCTTTACGGGGACCCAGTACTTC | NA | TRBJ2-5 | NA | TRBV4-1
CAWSPGTSYEQYF | TGTGCCTGGAGCCCCGGGACATCCTACGAGCAGTACTTC | NA | TRBJ2-7 | NA | TRBV30
CASSLGGLVYEQFF | TGTGCCAGCAGTCTTGGGGGCCTAGTGTATGAGCAGTTCTTC | NA | TRBJ2-1 | NA | TRBV7-3
CASSVAMSSYEQYF | TGTGCCAGCAGCGTAGCTATGAGCTCCTACGAGCAGTACTTC | NA | TRBJ2-7 | NA | TRBV9
CASSPDRGGYGYPF | TGCGCCAGCAGCCCGGACAGGGGGGGATATGGCTACCCCTTC | TRBD1 | TRBJ1-2 | NA | TRBV5-1
CASSPRQGSNYGYTF | TGTGCCAGCAGTCCCAGACAGGGAAGCAACTATGGCTACACCTTC | TRBD1 | TRBJ1-2 | NA | TRBV7-6
CASTLGANYGYTF | TGTGCCAGCACCCTGGGAGCTAACTATGGCTACACCTTC | NA | TRBJ1-2 | NA | TRBV6-5
CASRNDWYEQYF | TGTGCCAGCAGGAACGACTGGTACGAGCAGTACTTC | NA | TRBJ2-7 | NA | TRBV27
CSVGTTGVNEKLFF | TGCAGCGTCGGGACGACAGGAGTTAATGAAAAACTGTTTTTT | NA | TRBJ1-4 | NA | TRBV29-1
CASSLGAGANYEQYF | TGTGCTAGCAGCTTGGGAGCGGGAGCCAACTACGAGCAGTACTTC | TRBD2 | TRBJ2-7 | NA | TRBV7-7
CASSPLGTGSGYTF | TGTGCCAGCAGCCCCCTAGGGACAGGGAGCGGCTACACCTTC | TRBD1 | TRBJ1-2 | NA | TRBV13
CASSASAGAYNEQFF | TGCGCCAGCAGCGCCTCAGCGGGGGCCTACAATGAGCAGTTCTTC | TRBD2 | TRBJ2-1 | NA | TRBV4-3
CASWGGSSGNTIYF | TGTGCCAGCTGGGGGGGGAGCTCTGGAAACACCATATATTTT | NA | TRBJ1-3 | NA | TRBV2
CASSPPGTGNTEAFF | TGTGCCAGCTCACCACCCGGGACAGGGAACACTGAAGCTTTCTTT | TRBD1 | TRBJ1-1 | few | TRBV18
CATSRVGGQSYEQYF | TGTGCCACCAGCAGAGTTGGTGGACAATCCTACGAGCAGTACTTC | NA | TRBJ2-7 | NA | TRBV15